This T cell receptor (beta chain) originates from a study of blood T cells in healthy people across ages. CDR3 length: 13 amino acids. V was pared by 6 bases and J by 2 bases, with 11 bases between. Per the germline V gene, CDR1 is MDHEN and CDR2 is SYDVKM. Primed by a sample-barcoded 5' primer and a J-beta primer mix, a second PCR proceeded for roughly 6 to 12 cycles. Each CDR3 protein is one row after TCRdb ran MiXCR on the 5' RACE reads. The sample has roughly 1.7 million distinct CDR3 sequences, about 31% seen once; the top ten hold about 11%. There are many counts of this clonotype. This TCR derives from a woman in her twenties or thirties in good health. The chain combines TRBV28 with TRBJ2-7; D is perhaps TRBD1 (6 bases). What was sequenced was blood. The CDR3 nucleotides read TGTGCCAGCAGCTTGGACAGTCCCTACGAGCAGTACTTC. It encodes CASSLDSPYEQYF.